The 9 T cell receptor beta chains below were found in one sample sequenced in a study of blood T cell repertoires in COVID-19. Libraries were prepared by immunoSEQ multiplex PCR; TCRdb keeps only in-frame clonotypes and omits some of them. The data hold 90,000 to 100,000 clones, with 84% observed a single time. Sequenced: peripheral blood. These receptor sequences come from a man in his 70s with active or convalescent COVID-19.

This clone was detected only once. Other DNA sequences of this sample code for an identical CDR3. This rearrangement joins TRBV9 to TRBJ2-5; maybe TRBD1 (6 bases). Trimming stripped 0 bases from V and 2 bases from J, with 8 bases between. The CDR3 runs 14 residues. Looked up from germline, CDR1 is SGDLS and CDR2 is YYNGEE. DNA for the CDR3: TGTGCCAGCAGCGTAGGGACAGTTCAAGAGACCCAGTACTTC. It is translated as CASSVGTVQETQYF.

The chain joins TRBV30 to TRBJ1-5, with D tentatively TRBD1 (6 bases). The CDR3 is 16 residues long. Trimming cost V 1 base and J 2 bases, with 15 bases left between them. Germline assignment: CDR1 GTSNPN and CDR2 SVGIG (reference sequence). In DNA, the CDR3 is TGTGCCTGGAGTGGCAGAGGGGGAAGCGGCAATCAGCCCCAGCATTTT. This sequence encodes CAWSGRGGSGNQPQHF.

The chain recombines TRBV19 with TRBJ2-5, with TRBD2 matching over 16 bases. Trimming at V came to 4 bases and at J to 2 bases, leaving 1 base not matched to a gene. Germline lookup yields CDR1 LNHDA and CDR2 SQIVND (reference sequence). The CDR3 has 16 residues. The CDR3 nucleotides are TGTGCCAGTAGTACGGGACTAGCGGGGGGGCAAGAGACCCAGTACTTC. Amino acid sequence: CASSTGLAGGQETQYF.

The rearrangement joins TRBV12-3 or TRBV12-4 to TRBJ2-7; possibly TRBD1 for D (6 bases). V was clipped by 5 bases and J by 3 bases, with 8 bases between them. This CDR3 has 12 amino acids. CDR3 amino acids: CASSAQGYEQYF. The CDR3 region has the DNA TGTGCCAGCAGTGCACAGGGCTACGAGCAGTACTTC.

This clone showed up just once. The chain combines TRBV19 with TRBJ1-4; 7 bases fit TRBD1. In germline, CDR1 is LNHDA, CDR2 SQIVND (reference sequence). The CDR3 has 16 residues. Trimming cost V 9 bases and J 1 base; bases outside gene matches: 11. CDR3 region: CASSRQQGLTNEKLFF. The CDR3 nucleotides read TGTGCCAGCTCACGCCAACAGGGGTTAACTAATGAAAAACTGTTTTTT.

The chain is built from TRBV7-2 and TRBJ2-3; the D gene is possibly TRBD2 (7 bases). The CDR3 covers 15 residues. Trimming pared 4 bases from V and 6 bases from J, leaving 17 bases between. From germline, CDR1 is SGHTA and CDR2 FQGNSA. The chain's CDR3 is CASSSPGGGGDTQYF. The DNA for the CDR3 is TGTGCCAGCAGCTCCCCTGGCGGGGGCGGGGATACGCAGTATTTT.

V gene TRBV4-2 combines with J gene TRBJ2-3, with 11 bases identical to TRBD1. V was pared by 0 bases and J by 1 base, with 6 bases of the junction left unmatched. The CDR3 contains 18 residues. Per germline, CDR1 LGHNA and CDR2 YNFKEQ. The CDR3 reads CASSQDPRTGGGTDTQYF. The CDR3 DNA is TGTGCCAGCAGCCAAGATCCGCGGACAGGGGGCGGCACAGATACGCAGTATTTT.

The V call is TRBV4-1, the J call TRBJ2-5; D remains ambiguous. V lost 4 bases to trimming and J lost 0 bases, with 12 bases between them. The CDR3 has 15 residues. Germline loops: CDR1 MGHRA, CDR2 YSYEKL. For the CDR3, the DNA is TGCGCCAGCAGCCTAACGCCGGCGGACCAAGAGACCCAGTACTTC. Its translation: CASSLTPADQETQYF.

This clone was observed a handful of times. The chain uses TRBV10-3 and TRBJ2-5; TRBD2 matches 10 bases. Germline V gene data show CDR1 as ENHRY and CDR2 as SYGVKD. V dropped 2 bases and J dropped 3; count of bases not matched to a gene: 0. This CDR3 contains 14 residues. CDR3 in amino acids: CAISEGLAEETQYF. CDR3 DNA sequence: TGTGCCATCAGTGAGGGACTAGCGGAAGAGACCCAGTACTTC.